Below, 29 T cell receptor beta chains from the same sample are listed, as sequenced in a study of cytomegalovirus exposure and HLA in healthy donors. 13 Jbeta primers and 60 Vbeta primers were used for the PCR. Assay: immunoSEQ multiplex PCR; the TCRdb copy retains only in-frame clones and omits some. The table records 130,000 to 150,000 clones, around 75% of them present only once. The sample consisted of PBMCs. The receptors originated from a woman in her 30s in good health and CMV-seronegative.

The V and J genes are TRBV7-9 and TRBJ2-2; 9 bases map to TRBD1. Germline lookup yields CDR1 SEHNR and CDR2 FQNEAQ (reference sequence). There are 15 residues in the CDR3. With 5 bases clipped from V and 1 base from J, the junction kept 2 bases outside the gene matches. CDR3 sequence (DNA): TGTGCCAGCAGCGGGACAGGGAAGAACACCGGGGAGCTGTTTTTT. Amino acids: CASSGTGKNTGELFF. Full variable domain (remainder filled in from reference TRBV7-9 and TRBJ2-2): DTGVSQNPRHKITKRGQNVTFRCDPISEHNRLYWYRQTLGQGPEFLTYFQNEAQLEKSRLLSDRFSAERPKGSFSTLEIQRTEQGDSAMYLCASSGTGKNTGELFFGEGSRLTVL.

The V call is TRBV6-5, the J call TRBJ2-2; 8 nucleotides match TRBD1. V lost 2 bases and J lost 7; bases outside the gene matches: 6. Per the germline V gene, CDR1 is MNHEY and CDR2 is SVGAGI. The CDR3 totals 15 residues. The CDR3 DNA is TGTGCCAGCAGTTACGCCCACAGGGGGGTCGGGGAGCTGTTTTTT. Encoded protein: CASSYAHRGVGELFF.

This clone is a singleton in its sample. This chain links TRBV7-2 with TRBJ2-2, with TRBD2 as a possible D gene (5 bases). V gave up 4 bases and J gave up 7 bases, with 7 bases separating them. From germline, CDR1 is SGHTA and CDR2 FQGNSA. The CDR3 loop spans 12 amino acids. CDR3 protein: CASSSGVGELFF. For the CDR3, the DNA is TGTGCCAGCAGCTCCGGGGTCGGGGAGCTGTTTTTT.

This clone was found a few times. This chain joins TRBV19 and TRBJ1-1; 7 bases line up with TRBD1. The ends lost 5 bases at V and 0 bases at J; junction bases unmatched: 6. Germline CDR1 LNHDA, CDR2 SQIVND (reference sequence). The CDR3 totals 15 residues. The CDR3 protein is CASSVLTGLNTEAFF. In DNA, the CDR3 is TGTGCCAGTAGTGTCCTGACAGGGCTGAACACTGAAGCTTTCTTT.

Only a few counts were recorded for this clone. The chain recombines TRBV4-3 with TRBJ1-2; D is ambiguous. V gave up 1 base and J gave up 8 bases, with 11 bases separating them. The CDR3 is 13 amino acids. Germline CDR1 LGHNA, CDR2 YSLEER. In DNA form, the CDR3 reads TGCGCCAGCAGCCAAGCCGCCTCCCGGGGCTACACCTTC. It codes for CASSQAASRGYTF.

This chain joins TRBV27 and TRBJ2-1, with 8 bases fitting TRBD2. Germline V gives CDR1 MNHEY, CDR2 SMNVEV (reference sequence). This CDR3 contains 15 residues. V lost 5 bases to trimming and J lost 3 bases; unmatched junction nucleotides: 6. As DNA, the CDR3 is TGTGCCAGCAGTCCCCTACTAGCGGTCTACAATGAGCAGTTCTTC. It yields the protein CASSPLLAVYNEQFF.

The gene calls are TRBV11-3 and TRBJ2-1; D remains unclear. The CDR3 consists of 13 residues. V dropped 2 bases and J dropped 7 bases, with 9 bases sitting between them. Germline lookup yields CDR1 SGHNT and CDR2 YENEEA. CDR3 coding DNA: TGTGCCAGCAGCTTATCTCCAGCGAATGAGCAGTTCTTC. Translated: CASSLSPANEQFF.

The V call is TRBV7-2, the J call TRBJ1-5; D is possibly TRBD1 (5 bases). CDR1 is SGHTA, CDR2 FQGNSA, per germline. The CDR3 loop spans 14 amino acids. Trimming cost V 3 bases and J 3 bases, with 9 bases left between them. The CDR3 is CASSLGGFNQPQHF. CDR3 in DNA: TGTGCCAGCAGCTTGGGGGGGTTCAATCAGCCCCAGCATTTT.

The chain uses TRBV5-1 and TRBJ2-5; no reliable D call. The length of the CDR3 is 13 residues. Germline lookup yields CDR1 SGHRS and CDR2 YFSETQ. V was clipped by 4 bases and J by 5 bases, with 12 bases between them. The CDR3 DNA is TGCGCCAGCAGCCCCCCTAGTCCGGAGACCCAGTACTTC. Its translation: CASSPPSPETQYF.

The rearrangement joins TRBV15 to TRBJ2-5, with D possibly TRBD1 on 5 matching bases. Trimming took 3 bases from V and 5 from J, leaving 13 bases between them. CDR3 length: 14 residues. Germline V gives CDR1 LNHNV, CDR2 YYDKDF (reference sequence). CDR3: CATSRRQSGETQYF. DNA for the CDR3: TGTGCCACCAGCAGGAGACAGTCCGGGGAGACCCAGTACTTC.

The chain uses TRBV30 and TRBJ2-3; 10 bases align to TRBD2. The CDR3 totals 15 residues. Germline lookup yields CDR1 GTSNPN and CDR2 SVGIG (reference sequence). Trimming removed 2 bases from V and 6 bases from J; junction bases left unmatched: 8. The CDR3 reads CAWSLLAGSSDTQYF. DNA for the CDR3: TGTGCCTGGAGTCTACTAGCGGGGTCTTCGGATACGCAGTATTTT.

The rearrangement joins TRBV11-2 to TRBJ2-7; TRBD1 matches 7 bases. Trimming took 4 bases from V and 7 from J; bases not matched to a gene: 10. The germline CDR1 and CDR2 sequences are SGHAT and FQNNGV. The CDR3 covers 14 residues. CDR3 bases: TGTGCCAGCAGCTACCGACAGGGATCGGATGAGCAGTACTTC. Protein: CASSYRQGSDEQYF.

This clone was observed a single time. The chain uses TRBV27 and TRBJ1-5; D gene ambiguous. With 3 bases removed from V and 10 bases from J, the gap between germline ends came to 7 bases. CDR1 and CDR2 (germline): MNHEY, SMNVEV (reference sequence). This CDR3 is 11 amino acids long. CDR3 protein: CASSFEVPQHF. The CDR3 DNA sequence: TGTGCCAGCAGTTTCGAGGTTCCCCAGCATTTT.

The rearrangement links TRBV7-9 to TRBJ2-5; D gene unclear. The V and J ends lost 3 bases and 4 bases respectively, with 15 bases between them. Germline values: CDR1 SEHNR, CDR2 FQNEAQ (reference sequence). The CDR3 spans 15 residues. CDR3 in DNA: TGTGCCAGCAGCTTCCGTATAGAAACGAGAGAGACCCAGTACTTC. Translation gives CASSFRIETRETQYF.

The genes are TRBV2 and TRBJ2-3, with TRBD1 matching 11 bases. The V gene end was trimmed by 10 bases and the J gene end by 2 bases; junction bases not matched to a gene: 8. CDR1 and CDR2 (germline): SNHLY, FYNNEI. This CDR3 has 15 residues. The CDR3 here is CAKNRDRGYTDTQYF. Here the CDR3 DNA reads TGTGCCAAGAACCGGGACAGGGGGTACACAGATACGCAGTATTTT.

This rearrangement joins TRBV7-9 to TRBJ1-4; D call uncertain. V was pared by 5 bases and J by 8 bases, with 12 bases between. There are 13 residues in the CDR3. CDR1 is SEHNR, CDR2 FQNEAQ, per germline (reference sequence). The CDR3 DNA sequence: TGTGCCAGCAGCCCCCAGCCGGGAGAAAAACTGTTTTTT. Translated, it gives CASSPQPGEKLFF.

The V gene is TRBV4-2, the J gene TRBJ1-2; TRBD1 aligns across 7 bases. V dropped 4 bases and J dropped 4; count of bases not matched to a gene: 9. CDR1 is LGHNA and CDR2 is YNFKEQ in the germline V gene. This CDR3 has 15 amino acids. CDR3 DNA sequence: TGTGCCAGCAGCCCTCAGGGGGGCATTCGCTATGGCTACACCTTC. This encodes CASSPQGGIRYGYTF.

The chain couples TRBV7-2 to TRBJ1-5; D gene ambiguous. The germline V gene encodes CDR1 SGHTA and CDR2 FQGNSA. V dropped 5 bases and J dropped 5 bases, with 16 bases sitting between them. The CDR3 totals 15 residues. As DNA, the CDR3 is TGTGCCAGCAGCGCGTATGGTGAAGCTCATCAGCCCCAGCATTTT. This gives the protein CASSAYGEAHQPQHF. The whole variable domain, filled in from reference TRBV7-2 and TRBJ1-5, reads GAGVSQSPSNKVTEKGKDVELRCDPISGHTALYWYRQSLGQGLEFLIYFQGNSAPDKSGLPSDRFSAERTGGSVSTLTIQRTQQEDSAVYLCASSAYGEAHQPQHFGDGTRLSIL.

This chain joins TRBV11-2 and TRBJ2-3, with D hard to call. Germline assignment: CDR1 SGHAT and CDR2 FQNNGV. Trimming shortened V by 2 bases and J by 1 base, and 4 bases separated the two germline ends. CDR3 size: 13 residues. The CDR3 nucleotides read TGTGCCAGCAGCTTACAGGGCACAGATACGCAGTATTTT. Protein sequence: CASSLQGTDTQYF.

The chain has TRBV7-9 and TRBJ2-1; 8 bases agree with TRBD1. Trimming cost V 4 bases and J 4 bases; bases outside gene matches: 6. CDR3 length: 15 residues. The V gene's germline CDR1 is SEHNR and CDR2 FQNEAQ (reference sequence). The CDR3 protein is CASSSGQGKYNEQFF. The CDR3 DNA reads TGTGCCAGCAGCTCCGGACAGGGCAAATACAATGAGCAGTTCTTC.

The chain combines TRBV19 with TRBJ2-3, with 12 bases fitting TRBD2. The V gene end was trimmed by 3 bases and the J gene end by 4 bases; junction bases not matched to a gene: 8. This CDR3 spans 17 amino acids. Germline CDR1 and CDR2: LNHDA and SQIVND (reference sequence). As DNA, the CDR3 is TGTGCCAGTAGTATGGGAAAGACTAGCGGGGGACCAGATACGCAGTATTTT. It yields the protein CASSMGKTSGGPDTQYF. The full variable domain, rest sourced from reference TRBV19 and TRBJ2-3, is DGGITQSPKYLFRKEGQNVTLSCEQNLNHDAMYWYRQDPGQGLRLIYYSQIVNDFQKGDIAEGYSVSREKKESFPLTVTSAQKNPTAFYLCASSMGKTSGGPDTQYFGPGTRLTVL.

This chain's CDR3 is CASSRQSGGADTQYF. In nucleotides, the CDR3 is TGTGCCAGCAGTCGCCAGTCAGGGGGCGCAGATACGCAGTATTTT. The V and J genes are TRBV7-7 and TRBJ2-3; 8 positions agree with TRBD1. V trimming: 6 bases; J trimming: 4 bases; junction bases outside the gene matches: 9. Germline values: CDR1 SSHAT, CDR2 FNYEAQ (reference sequence). This CDR3 has 15 amino acids.

Concerning this clone: This sample also contains other DNA sequences that code for the same CDR3. The chain links TRBV6-4 to TRBJ2-3; 12 positions match TRBD2. The trim removed 3 bases at V and 4 bases at J, leaving 2 bases unmatched. Per germline, CDR1 MRHNA and CDR2 SNTAGT. This CDR3 contains 15 residues. The CDR3 coding sequence is TGTGCCAGCAGTGAGACTAGCGGGGGAGCAGATACGCAGTATTTT. This translates into CASSETSGGADTQYF.

The V and J genes are TRBV5-1 and TRBJ2-2; D perhaps matches TRBD2 (6 bases). The CDR3 runs to 15 residues. The V end was cut by 0 bases, the J end by 3 bases, with 9 bases between. CDR1 SGHRS and CDR2 YFSETQ come from the germline V gene. Here the CDR3 DNA reads TGCGCCAGCAGCTTGGGGAGGGGTTACACCGGGGAGCTGTTTTTT. It translates to CASSLGRGYTGELFF.

V usage is TRBV2 and J usage is TRBJ1-3, with TRBD1 matching over 9 bases. Losses at the gene ends were 8 bases for V and 4 bases for J; bases not matched to a gene: 6. The CDR3 is made up of 14 amino acids. CDR1 and CDR2 from the germline V gene are SNHLY and FYNNEI. The CDR3 DNA follows: TGTGCCAGCCTTAGGACAGGGGTCGGAAACACCATATATTTT. This codes for CASLRTGVGNTIYF. Looking up the rest from reference TRBV2 and TRBJ1-3 gives the full variable domain: EPEVTQTPSHQVTQMGQEVILRCVPISNHLYFYWYRQILGQKVEFLVSFYNNEISEKSEIFDDQFSVERPDGSNFTLKIRSTKLEDSAMYFCASLRTGVGNTIYFGEGSWLTVV.

The rearrangement uses TRBV9 and TRBJ1-2, with 8 bases identical to TRBD1. From germline, CDR1 is SGDLS and CDR2 YYNGEE. Trimming at V came to 5 bases and at J to 8 bases, leaving 17 bases not matched to a gene. The CDR3 length is 16 residues. The CDR3 nucleotides are TGTGCCAGCAGTGGACCCCGCCCGCAGGGGGCGCAAGGCTACACCTTC. Its protein product is CASSGPRPQGAQGYTF.

This chain links TRBV27 with TRBJ2-7; 9 nucleotides line up with TRBD2. This CDR3 has 14 residues. V gave up 3 bases and J gave up 0 bases; unmatched junction bases: 0. CDR1 is MNHEY and CDR2 is SMNVEV in the germline V gene (reference sequence). CDR3 in DNA: TGTGCCAGCAGTTTTAGCGGGAGCTCCTACGAGCAGTACTTC. Translation gives CASSFSGSSYEQYF.

The table lists this clone with a few counts. CDR3 region: CASSLGQYNEQFF. The CDR3 nucleotides are TGTGCCAGCAGCTTAGGACAGTACAATGAGCAGTTCTTC. This chain joins TRBV7-9 and TRBJ2-1, with a weak D call TRBD1 (5 bases). The CDR3 length is 13 residues. Trimming removed 1 base at V and 4 bases at J, with 5 bases between. Germline-derived CDR1 and CDR2 are SEHNR and FQNEAQ (reference sequence).

V gene TRBV5-1 combines with J gene TRBJ2-5; 10 bases are shared with TRBD2. Trimming cost V 0 bases and J 3 bases; bases outside gene matches: 8. The CDR3 contains 17 residues. CDR1 and CDR2 (germline): SGHRS, YFSETQ. The CDR3 spells CASSLDYGTSVKETQYF. The CDR3 bases are TGCGCCAGCAGCTTGGATTACGGGACTAGCGTGAAAGAGACCCAGTACTTC.